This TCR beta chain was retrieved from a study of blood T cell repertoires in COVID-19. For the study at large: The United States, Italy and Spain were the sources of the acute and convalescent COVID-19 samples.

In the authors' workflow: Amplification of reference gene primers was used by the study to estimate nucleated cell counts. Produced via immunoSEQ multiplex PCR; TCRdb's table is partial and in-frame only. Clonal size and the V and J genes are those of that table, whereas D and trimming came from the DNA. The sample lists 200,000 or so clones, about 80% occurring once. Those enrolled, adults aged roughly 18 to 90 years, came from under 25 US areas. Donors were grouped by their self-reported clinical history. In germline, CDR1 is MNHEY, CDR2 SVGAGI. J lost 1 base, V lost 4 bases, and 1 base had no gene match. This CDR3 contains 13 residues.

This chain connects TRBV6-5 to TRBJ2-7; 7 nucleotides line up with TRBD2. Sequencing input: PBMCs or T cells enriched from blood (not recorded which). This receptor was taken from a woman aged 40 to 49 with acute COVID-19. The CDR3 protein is CASSWEGSYEQYF. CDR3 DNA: TGTGCCAGCAGTTGGGAGGGTTCCTACGAGCAGTACTTC.